This T cell receptor beta chain is drawn from a study of blood T cell repertoires in COVID-19. Turning to the study itself: Collection of acute and convalescent COVID-19 samples took place in the United States, Italy and Spain.

TCRdb's table, derived via immunoSEQ multiplex PCR, lists solely in-frame clones and lacks some. The table has about 210,000 clones, 85% seen once. Trimming took 2 bases from V and 6 from J, leaving 17 bases between them. This CDR3 has 15 residues. Germline CDR1 reads SGHNT; CDR2 reads YENEEA. This clone was counted only a few times. This TCR was recovered from a woman aged 70-85 years with COVID-19, enrolled during active disease. The chain links TRBV11-3 to TRBJ2-7; D is unresolved. The sequenced sample consisted of peripheral blood. The CDR3 reads CASSLRPRPGIEQYF. The DNA for the CDR3 is TGTGCCAGCAGCTTAAGGCCAAGGCCGGGTATCGAGCAGTACTTC. The whole variable domain, remainder taken from reference TRBV11-3 and TRBJ2-7, is EAGVVQSPRYKIIEKKQPVAFWCNPISGHNTLYWYLQNLGQGPELLIRYENEEAVDDSQLPKDRFSAERLKGVDSTLKIQPAELGDSAVYLCASSLRPRPGIEQYFGPGTRLTVT.